This TCR beta chain was recovered during a study of cytomegalovirus exposure and HLA in healthy donors. The CDR3 runs to 14 residues. CDR1 is SGHKS and CDR2 is YYEKEE in the germline V gene (reference sequence). The V gene lost 0 bases and the J gene lost 8 bases, with 12 bases spanning the gap. Researchers ran the PCR with 60 Vbeta and 13 Jbeta primers. The data were produced by immunoSEQ multiplex PCR, yet TCRdb's version contains in-frame clones alone and is incomplete. The top ten hold 2% to 2.5% of the sample, which has under 70,000 clones, approximately 67% seen once. V and J are TRBV5-5 and TRBJ2-1, with a possible D match to TRBD1 (5 bases). Sequenced sample: PBMCs. The sequence derives from a woman aged 30 to 39 in good health and CMV-seronegative. The CDR3 bases are TGTGCCAGCAGCTTGGATTCAGGGATAGATGAGCAGTTCTTC. Encoded protein: CASSLDSGIDEQFF.